Detailed here is one T cell receptor beta chain. What it binds is not known. The protocol was immunoSEQ multiplex PCR, while the TCRdb copy is restricted to in-frame clones and leaves out a portion. Of fewer than 90,000 clones listed, about 85% are singletons. This specimen comes from a study of T cell responses to AZD1222 COVID-19 vaccine. Study-wide findings and caveats: Reports say nearly half of spike-specific TCRs go after unmutated variant regions.

The CDR3 consists of 13 residues. The germline V gene has CDR1 MNHEY and CDR2 SVGAGI. Trimming took 6 bases from V and 2 from J, leaving 10 bases between them. The source of this sequence is an adult in good health. The sample consisted of peripheral blood, taken on day 0 of AZD1222 vaccination. This chain uses TRBV6-5 with TRBJ1-1; perhaps TRBD1 as D (5 bases). DNA of the CDR3: TGTGCCAGCAGCGGGGCCACCAACACTGAAGCTTTCTTT. It is translated as CASSGATNTEAFF.